The 10 T cell receptor beta chains presented below share a single source sample, sequenced in a study of blood T cells in healthy people across ages. A second PCR of 7 to 11 cycles used a sample-barcoded 5' primer and a J-beta primer mix. TCRdb called the 5' RACE reads again in MiXCR, with one record for every CDR3 protein. Seen here are some 1,500,000 distinct CDR3 sequences, 35% to 45% observed once, and the top ten hold over 3.5%. Sequenced input: blood. Every receptor here comes from a young woman in good health.

This clonotype was seen at least ten times. This chain links TRBV4-2 with TRBJ2-3; 12 nucleotides agree with TRBD2. With V trimmed by 3 bases and J by 3 bases, 4 bases remained unmatched. This CDR3 has 16 amino acids. CDR1 and CDR2 (germline): LGHNA, YNFKEQ. CDR3 region: CASSHPTSGSTDTQYF. For the CDR3, the DNA is TGTGCCAGCAGCCATCCGACTAGCGGGAGTACAGATACGCAGTATTTT.

V is TRBV12-3 or TRBV12-4 and J is TRBJ1-2; D is unclear. V was cut by 6 bases and J by 9 bases, with 17 bases left in between. CDR3 size: 13 residues. The CDR3, as DNA: TGTGCCAGCAGACTCCCGGGTTCCGGTAGCTACACCTTC. Its protein is CASRLPGSGSYTF.

This clonotype was detected a few times. This chain connects TRBV4-1 to TRBJ1-2; TRBD1 matches at 9 bases. The ends lost 1 base at V and 4 bases at J; junction bases unmatched: 4. This CDR3 spans 15 amino acids. The germline V gene encodes CDR1 MGHRA and CDR2 YSYEKL. DNA for the CDR3: TGCGCCAGCAGCCAAGGGACAGGGGATGGCTATGGCTACACCTTC. Translation gives CASSQGTGDGYGYTF.

This chain uses TRBV4-2 with TRBJ2-1; 9 nucleotides line up with TRBD2. The J segment lost 7 bases and the V segment lost 4 bases, leaving 5 bases of the junction unmatched. CDR3 length: 14 residues. In germline, CDR1 is LGHNA, CDR2 YNFKEQ. The DNA of the CDR3 is TGTGCCAGCAGCCGGGCTAGCGGGAAAAATGAGCAGTTCTTC. Translation: CASSRASGKNEQFF.

This clonotype has more than one count but fewer than ten. The chain is built from TRBV6-2 or TRBV6-3 and TRBJ2-1, with 10 bases that match TRBD2. This CDR3 is 17 amino acids long. Trimming cost V 2 bases and J 5 bases; bases outside gene matches: 9. Germline assignment: CDR1 MNHEY and CDR2 SVGEGT. The CDR3 DNA reads TGTGCCAGCAGTTACGCTAGCGGGAGCGCCTCTAACAATGAGCAGTTCTTC. It yields the protein CASSYASGSASNNEQFF.

Details on this clonotype: A read error may be the cause here, since a much bigger clone is one base away. The chain links TRBV20-1 to TRBJ2-1; D remains unclear. The V and J ends lost 8 bases and 0 bases respectively, with 5 bases between them. The CDR3 spans 11 residues. The germline V gene encodes CDR1 DFQATT and CDR2 SNEGSKA (reference sequence). The CDR3 DNA follows: TGCAGTCGGGTCTCCTACAATGAGCAGTTCTTC. It yields the protein CSRVSYNEQFF.

CDR3 amino acids: CSARDWDQPQHF. In DNA form, the CDR3 reads TGCAGTGCTAGAGATTGGGATCAGCCCCAGCATTTT. The chain employs TRBV20-1 and TRBJ1-5; D is unresolved. V lost 0 bases to trimming and J lost 5 bases, with 5 bases between them. The CDR3 totals 12 residues. Germline V gene sequence: CDR1 DFQATT, CDR2 SNEGSKA (reference sequence).

This chain joins TRBV4-2 and TRBJ1-6; 8 nucleotides line up with TRBD1. This CDR3 comprises 14 residues. The J segment lost 8 bases and the V segment lost 3 bases, leaving 3 bases of the junction unmatched. CDR1 is LGHNA, CDR2 YNFKEQ, per germline. DNA for the CDR3: TGTGCCAGCAGCCAGACAGGGGTTGATTCACCCCTCCACTTT. It translates to CASSQTGVDSPLHF.

The gene calls are TRBV27 and TRBJ2-5, with D perhaps TRBD2 (6 bases). Trimming removed 3 bases from V and 11 bases from J, with 19 bases in between. CDR1 is MNHEY and CDR2 is SMNVEV in the germline V gene (reference sequence). The CDR3 is 14 residues long. The CDR3, as DNA: TGTGCCAGCAGTTTGAGTAGCGAGGGTCGGGAGCAGTACTTC. It codes for CASSLSSEGREQYF.

The chain is built from TRBV12-3 or TRBV12-4 and TRBJ2-3, with 9 nucleotides matching TRBD2. V gave up 3 bases and J gave up 5 bases; unmatched junction bases: 9. This CDR3 is 16 amino acids long. The DNA for the CDR3 is TGTGCCAGCAGTTTTATGGTAGCGGGAGTTGTAGATACGCAGTATTTT. It codes for CASSFMVAGVVDTQYF.